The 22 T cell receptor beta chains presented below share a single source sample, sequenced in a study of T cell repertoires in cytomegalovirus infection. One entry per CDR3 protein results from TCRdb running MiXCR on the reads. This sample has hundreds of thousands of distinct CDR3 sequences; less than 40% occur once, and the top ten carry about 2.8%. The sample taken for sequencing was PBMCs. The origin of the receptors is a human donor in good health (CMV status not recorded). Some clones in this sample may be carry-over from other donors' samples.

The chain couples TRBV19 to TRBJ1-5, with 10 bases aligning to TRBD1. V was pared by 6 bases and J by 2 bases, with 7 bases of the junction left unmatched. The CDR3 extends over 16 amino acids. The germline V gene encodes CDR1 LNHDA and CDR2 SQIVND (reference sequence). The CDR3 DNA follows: TGTGCCAGTAGACAAGGGACAGGGGTGGGCAATCAGCCCCAGCATTTT. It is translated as CASRQGTGVGNQPQHF.

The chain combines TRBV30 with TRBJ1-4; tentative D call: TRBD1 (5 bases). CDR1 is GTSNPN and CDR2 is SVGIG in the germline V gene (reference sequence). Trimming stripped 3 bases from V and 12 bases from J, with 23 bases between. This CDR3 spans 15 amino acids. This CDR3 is CAWRGVQIAPGELFF. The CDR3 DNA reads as TGTGCCTGGAGGGGGGTCCAGATCGCGCCGGGGGAACTGTTTTTT.

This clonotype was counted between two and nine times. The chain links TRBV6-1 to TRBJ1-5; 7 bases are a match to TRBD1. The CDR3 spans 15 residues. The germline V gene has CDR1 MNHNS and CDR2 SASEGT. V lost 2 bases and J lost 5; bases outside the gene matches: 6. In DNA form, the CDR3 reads TGTGCCAGCAGTGAACACGGGACAGTCCATCAGCCCCAGCATTTT. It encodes CASSEHGTVHQPQHF.

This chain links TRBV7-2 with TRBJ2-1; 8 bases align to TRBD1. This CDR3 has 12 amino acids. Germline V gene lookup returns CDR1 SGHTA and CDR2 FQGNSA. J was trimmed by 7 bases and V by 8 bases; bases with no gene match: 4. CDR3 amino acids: CASQGARNEQFF. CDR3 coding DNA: TGTGCCAGCCAGGGGGCACGGAATGAGCAGTTCTTC. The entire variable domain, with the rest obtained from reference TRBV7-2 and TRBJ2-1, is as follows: GAGVSQSPSNKVTEKGKDVELRCDPISGHTALYWYRQSLGQGLEFLIYFQGNSAPDKSGLPSDRFSAERTGGSVSTLTIQRTQQEDSAVYLCASQGARNEQFFGPGTRLTVL.

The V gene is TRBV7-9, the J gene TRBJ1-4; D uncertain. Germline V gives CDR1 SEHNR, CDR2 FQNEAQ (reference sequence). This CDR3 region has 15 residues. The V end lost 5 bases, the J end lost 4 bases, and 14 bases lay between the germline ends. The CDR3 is CASSRARSINEKLFF. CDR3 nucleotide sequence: TGTGCCAGCAGCAGGGCGCGCTCGATTAATGAAAAACTGTTTTTT.

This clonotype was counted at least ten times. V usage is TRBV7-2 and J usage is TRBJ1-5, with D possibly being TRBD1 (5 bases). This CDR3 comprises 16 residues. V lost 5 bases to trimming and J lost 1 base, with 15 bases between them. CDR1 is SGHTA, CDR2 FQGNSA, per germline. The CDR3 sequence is CASSPGHRPSNQPQHF. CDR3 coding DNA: TGTGCCAGCAGCCCGGGGCATAGGCCCAGCAATCAGCCCCAGCATTTT.

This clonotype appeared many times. The CDR3 DNA is TGTGCCAGCAGCCTTCCGGGCCGTCAAGAGACCCAGTACTTC. As protein: CASSLPGRQETQYF. V is TRBV7-2 and J is TRBJ2-5; D not certain. The V end was cut by 5 bases, the J end by 2 bases, with 12 bases between. Germline CDR1 and CDR2: SGHTA and FQGNSA. The CDR3 spans 14 residues.

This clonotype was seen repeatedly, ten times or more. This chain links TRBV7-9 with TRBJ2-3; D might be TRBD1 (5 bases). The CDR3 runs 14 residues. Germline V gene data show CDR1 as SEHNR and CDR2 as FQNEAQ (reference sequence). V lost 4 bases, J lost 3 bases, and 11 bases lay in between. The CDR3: CASSSLAGTDTQYF. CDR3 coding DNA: TGTGCCAGCAGCTCCCTCGCAGGGACAGATACGCAGTATTTT.

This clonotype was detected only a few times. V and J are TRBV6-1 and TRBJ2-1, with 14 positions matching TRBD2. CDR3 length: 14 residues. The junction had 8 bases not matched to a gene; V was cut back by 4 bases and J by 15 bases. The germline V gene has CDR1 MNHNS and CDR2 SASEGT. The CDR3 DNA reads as TGTGCCAGCAGTGTCGGGACTAGCGGGAGCCGAGGGTTCTTC. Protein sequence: CASSVGTSGSRGFF.

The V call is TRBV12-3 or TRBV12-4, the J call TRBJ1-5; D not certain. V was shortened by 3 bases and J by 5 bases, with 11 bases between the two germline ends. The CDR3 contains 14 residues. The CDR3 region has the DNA TGTGCCAGCAGTTTGATGACACGCTATCAGCCCCAGCATTTT. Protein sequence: CASSLMTRYQPQHF.

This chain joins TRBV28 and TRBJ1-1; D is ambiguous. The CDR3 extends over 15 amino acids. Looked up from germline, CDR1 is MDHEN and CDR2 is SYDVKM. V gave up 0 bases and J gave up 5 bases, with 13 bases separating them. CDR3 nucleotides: TGTGCCAGCAGTTTATGGAGAGTGTTGGGGACTGAAGCTTTCTTT. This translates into CASSLWRVLGTEAFF.

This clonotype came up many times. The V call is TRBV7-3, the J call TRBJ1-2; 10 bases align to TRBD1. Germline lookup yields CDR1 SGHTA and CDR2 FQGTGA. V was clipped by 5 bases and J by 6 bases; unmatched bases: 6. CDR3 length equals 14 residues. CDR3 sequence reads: CASSMTGGDDGYTF. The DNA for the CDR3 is TGTGCCAGCAGCATGACAGGGGGCGACGATGGCTACACCTTC.

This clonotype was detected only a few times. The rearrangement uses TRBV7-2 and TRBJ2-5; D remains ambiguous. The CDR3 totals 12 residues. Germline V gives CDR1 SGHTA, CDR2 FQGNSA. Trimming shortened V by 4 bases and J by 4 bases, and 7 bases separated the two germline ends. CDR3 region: CASSSWSETQYF. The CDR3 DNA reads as TGTGCCAGCAGCTCGTGGTCAGAGACCCAGTACTTC.

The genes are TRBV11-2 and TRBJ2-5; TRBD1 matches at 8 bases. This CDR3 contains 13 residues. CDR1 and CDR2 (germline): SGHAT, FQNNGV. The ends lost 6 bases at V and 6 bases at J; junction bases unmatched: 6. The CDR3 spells CASSRDRGKTQYF. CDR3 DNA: TGTGCCAGCAGTCGCGACAGGGGAAAGACCCAGTACTTC.

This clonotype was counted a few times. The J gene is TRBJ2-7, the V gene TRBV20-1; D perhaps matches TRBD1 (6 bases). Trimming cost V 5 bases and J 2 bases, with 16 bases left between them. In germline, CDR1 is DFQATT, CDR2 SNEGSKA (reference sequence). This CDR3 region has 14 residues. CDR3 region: CSASPQGLTYEQYF. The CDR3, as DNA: TGCAGTGCTTCACCCCAGGGGCTAACCTACGAGCAGTACTTC.

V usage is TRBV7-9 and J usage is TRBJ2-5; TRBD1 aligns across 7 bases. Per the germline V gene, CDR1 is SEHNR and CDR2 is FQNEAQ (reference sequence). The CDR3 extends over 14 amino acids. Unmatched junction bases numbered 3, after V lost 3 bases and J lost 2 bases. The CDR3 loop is CASSFPGQQETQYF. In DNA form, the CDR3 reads TGTGCCAGCAGCTTCCCGGGACAGCAAGAGACCCAGTACTTC.

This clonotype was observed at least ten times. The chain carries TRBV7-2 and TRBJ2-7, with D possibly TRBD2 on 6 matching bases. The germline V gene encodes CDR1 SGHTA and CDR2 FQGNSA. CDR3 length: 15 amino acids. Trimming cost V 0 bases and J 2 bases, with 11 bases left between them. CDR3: CASSLAGLRTYEQYF. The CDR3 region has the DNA TGTGCCAGCAGCTTAGCGGGACTTAGGACCTACGAGCAGTACTTC.

CDR3 DNA sequence: TGCAGCGTTGGGGGATTGGACACTGAAGCTTTCTTT. Protein sequence: CSVGGLDTEAFF. The chain combines TRBV29-1 with TRBJ1-1; the D is unclear. V dropped 4 bases and J dropped 3 bases, with 9 bases sitting between them. The CDR3 loop spans 12 amino acids. Germline V gene data show CDR1 as SQVTM and CDR2 as ANQGSEA.

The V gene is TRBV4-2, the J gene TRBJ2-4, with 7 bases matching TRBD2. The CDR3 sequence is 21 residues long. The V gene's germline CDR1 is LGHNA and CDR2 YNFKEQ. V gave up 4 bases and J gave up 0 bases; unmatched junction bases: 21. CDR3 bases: TGTGCCAGCAGCCCAAGAAGGGGTGGGGGGGAGCCAGATCTAGCCAAAAACATTCAGTACTTC. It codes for CASSPRRGGGEPDLAKNIQYF.

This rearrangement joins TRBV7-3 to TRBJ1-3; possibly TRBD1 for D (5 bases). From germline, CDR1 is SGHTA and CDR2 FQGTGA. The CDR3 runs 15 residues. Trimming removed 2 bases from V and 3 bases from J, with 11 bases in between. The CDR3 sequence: CASSLPGINGNTIYF. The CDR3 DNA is TGTGCCAGCAGCTTACCAGGGATTAATGGAAACACCATATATTTT.

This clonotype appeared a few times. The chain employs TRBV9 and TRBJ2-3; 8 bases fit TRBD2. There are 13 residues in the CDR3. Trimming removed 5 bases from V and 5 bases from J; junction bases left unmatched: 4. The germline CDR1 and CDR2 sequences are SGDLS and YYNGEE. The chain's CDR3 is CASSSGTGDTQYF. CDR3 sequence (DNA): TGTGCCAGCAGTAGCGGGACGGGAGATACGCAGTATTTT.

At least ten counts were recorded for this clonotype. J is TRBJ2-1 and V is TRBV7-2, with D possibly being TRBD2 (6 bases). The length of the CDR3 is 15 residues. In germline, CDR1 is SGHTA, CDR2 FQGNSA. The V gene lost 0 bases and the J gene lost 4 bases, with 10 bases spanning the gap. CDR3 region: CASSLARGIYNEQFF. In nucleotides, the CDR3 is TGTGCCAGCAGCTTAGCCCGCGGGATTTACAATGAGCAGTTCTTC.